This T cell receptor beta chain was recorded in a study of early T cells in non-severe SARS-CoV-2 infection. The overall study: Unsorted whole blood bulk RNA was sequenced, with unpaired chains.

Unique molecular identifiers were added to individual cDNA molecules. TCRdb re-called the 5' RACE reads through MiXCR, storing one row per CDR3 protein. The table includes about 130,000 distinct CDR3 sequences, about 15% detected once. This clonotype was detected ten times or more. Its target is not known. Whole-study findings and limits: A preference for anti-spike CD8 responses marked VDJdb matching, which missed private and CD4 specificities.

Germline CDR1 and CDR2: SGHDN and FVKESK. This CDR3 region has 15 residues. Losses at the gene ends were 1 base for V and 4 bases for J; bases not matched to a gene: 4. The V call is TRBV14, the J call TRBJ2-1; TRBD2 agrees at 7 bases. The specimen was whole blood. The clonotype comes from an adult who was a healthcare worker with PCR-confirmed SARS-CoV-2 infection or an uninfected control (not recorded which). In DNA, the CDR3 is TGTGCCAGCAGCCAAGGAGCGGGGAAATACAATGAGCAGTTCTTC. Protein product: CASSQGAGKYNEQFF.